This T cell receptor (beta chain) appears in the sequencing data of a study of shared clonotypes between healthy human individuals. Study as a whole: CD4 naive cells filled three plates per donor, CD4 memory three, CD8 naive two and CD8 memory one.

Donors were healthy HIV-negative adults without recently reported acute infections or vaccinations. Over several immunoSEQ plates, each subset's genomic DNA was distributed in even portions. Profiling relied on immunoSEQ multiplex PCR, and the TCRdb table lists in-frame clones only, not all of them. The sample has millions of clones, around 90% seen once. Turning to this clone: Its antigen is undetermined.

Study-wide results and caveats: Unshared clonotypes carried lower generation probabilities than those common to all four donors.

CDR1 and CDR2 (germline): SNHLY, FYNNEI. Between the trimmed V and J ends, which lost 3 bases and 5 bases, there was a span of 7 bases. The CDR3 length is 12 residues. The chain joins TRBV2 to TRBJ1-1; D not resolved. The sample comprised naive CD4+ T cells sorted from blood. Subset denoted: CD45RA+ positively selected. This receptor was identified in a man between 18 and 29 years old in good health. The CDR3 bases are TGTGCCAGCAGTGAGATGGGTACTGAAGCTTTCTTT. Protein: CASSEMGTEAFF.